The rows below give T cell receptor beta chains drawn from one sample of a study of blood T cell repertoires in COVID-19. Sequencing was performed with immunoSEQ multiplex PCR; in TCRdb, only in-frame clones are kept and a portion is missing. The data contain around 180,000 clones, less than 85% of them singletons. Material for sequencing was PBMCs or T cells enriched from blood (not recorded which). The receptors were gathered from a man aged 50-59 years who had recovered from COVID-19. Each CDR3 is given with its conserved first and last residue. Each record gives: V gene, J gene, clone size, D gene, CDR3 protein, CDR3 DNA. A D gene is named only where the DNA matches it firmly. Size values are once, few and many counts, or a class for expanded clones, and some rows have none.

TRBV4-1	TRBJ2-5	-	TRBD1	CASSQAPGQNQETQYF	TGCGCCAGCAGCCAAGCCCCGGGACAGAACCAAGAGACCCAGTACTTC
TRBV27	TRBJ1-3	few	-	CASQGHTGNTIYF	TGTGCCTCACAGGGCCACACTGGAAACACCATATATTTT
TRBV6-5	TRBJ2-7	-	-	CASLTGNSYEQYF	TGTGCCAGCCTCACAGGGAACTCCTACGAGCAGTACTTC
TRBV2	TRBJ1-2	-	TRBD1	CASSGGTGLNYGYTF	TGTGCCAGCAGTGGAGGGACAGGACTTAACTATGGCTACACCTTC
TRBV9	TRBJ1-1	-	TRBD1	CASSEDRGINTEAFF	TGTGCCAGCAGCGAGGACAGGGGGATCAACACTGAAGCTTTCTTT
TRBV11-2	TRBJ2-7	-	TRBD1	CASSRTGGVYEQYF	TGTGCCAGCAGCCGGACAGGGGGCGTCTACGAGCAGTACTTC
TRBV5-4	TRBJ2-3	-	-	CASSFLRGLDTQYF	TGTGCCAGCAGTTTCCTAAGAGGCCTAGATACGCAGTATTTT
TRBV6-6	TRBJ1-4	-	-	CASRLTASNEKLFF	TGTGCCAGCAGGTTGACAGCGTCTAATGAAAAACTGTTTTTT
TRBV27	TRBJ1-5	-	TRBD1	CASSRDSRVGPQHF	TGTGCCAGCAGCCGGGACAGCCGAGTCGGGCCCCAGCATTTT
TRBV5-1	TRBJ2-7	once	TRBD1	CASSLAGTGKYEQYF	TGCGCCAGCAGCTTGGCCGGGACAGGAAAGTACGAGCAGTACTTC
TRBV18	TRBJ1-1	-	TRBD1	CASSPLTGKTEAFF	TGTGCCAGCTCACCTTTGACAGGGAAAACTGAAGCTTTCTTT
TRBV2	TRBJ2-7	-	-	CASYEEGYEQYF	TGTGCCAGCTATGAGGAGGGCTACGAGCAGTACTTC
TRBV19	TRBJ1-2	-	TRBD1	CASSKYRDRVDGYTF	TGTGCCAGTAGTAAATACCGGGACAGGGTGGATGGCTACACCTTC
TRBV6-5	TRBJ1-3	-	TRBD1	CASLTGAAGNTIYF	TGTGCCAGCCTGACAGGGGCCGCCGGAAACACCATATATTTT
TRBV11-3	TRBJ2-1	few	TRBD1	CASSLGQGNEQFF	TGTGCCAGCAGCTTGGGACAGGGAAATGAGCAGTTCTTC